This T cell receptor beta chain was documented in a study of CD8+ T cells in alopecia areata. Extraction of RNA preceded its reverse transcription into cDNA, which served as the sequencing template. Measured with immunoSEQ multiplex PCR; TCRdb has only the in-frame clones, and not every one. The sample lists about 170,000 clones; about 67% were seen once. CDR1 and CDR2 (germline): MNHEY, SVGAGI. The V and J ends lost 5 bases and 5 bases respectively, with 15 bases between them. The CDR3 length is 15 residues. This material consisted of CD8+ T cells sorted from blood, taken at week 0. The TCR comes from a human donor with alopecia areata. The chain recombines TRBV6-5 with TRBJ1-4, with D perhaps TRBD1 (6 bases). The CDR3, as DNA: TGTGCCAGCAGTCCAACCGGGACATTAAATGAAAAACTGTTTTTT. This encodes CASSPTGTLNEKLFF.